Listed below are T cell receptor beta chains from one sample, sequenced in a study of blood T cell repertoires in COVID-19. Only in-frame clones appear in the TCRdb table, and some are missing; sequencing was by immunoSEQ multiplex PCR. The sample includes approximately 50,000 clones, around 90% of them seen just once. The sample consisted of peripheral blood. These receptor sequences come from a man in his fifties with active COVID-19. CDR3s include the opening cysteine and the closing phenylalanine or tryptophan. The D gene is left open where the match is weak. Clone sizes are given selectively: once, few, many, or a class where the clone is expanded.

d_gene,v_gene,j_gene,abundance,CDR3aa,CDR3nt
TRBD1,TRBV20-1,TRBJ2-5,NA,CSASQGAGETQYF,TGCAGTGCTAGTCAGGGGGCGGGGGAGACCCAGTACTTC
NA,TRBV5-4,TRBJ2-7,NA,CASSLGPFAYEQYF,TGTGCCAGCAGCTTGGGGCCCTTTGCCTACGAGCAGTACTTC
NA,TRBV7-2,TRBJ2-1,once,CASSYRGWDEQFF,TGTGCCAGCAGTTATAGGGGTTGGGATGAGCAGTTCTTC
TRBD1,TRBV4-3,TRBJ2-7,NA,CASSQATGGTYEQYF,TGCGCCAGCAGCCAAGCCACAGGGGGTACCTACGAGCAGTACTTC
TRBD1,TRBV3-1/TRBV3-2,TRBJ1-6,NA,CASSLTGVASPLHF,TGTGCCAGCAGCTTAACAGGGGTGGCTTCACCCCTCCACTTT
TRBD2,TRBV11-2,TRBJ2-1,NA,CASSFLTSGRGNEQFF,TGTGCCAGCAGCTTCCTGACTAGCGGGAGGGGCAATGAGCAGTTCTTC
NA,TRBV6-5,TRBJ2-3,NA,CASSYGGANPLPQYF,TGTGCCAGCAGTTACGGAGGGGCTAACCCCCTCCCGCAGTATTTT
TRBD1,TRBV18,TRBJ1-2,NA,CASSPSQDRGFGYTF,TGTGCCAGCTCCCCCTCGCAGGACAGGGGATTTGGCTACACCTTC
NA,TRBV6-6,TRBJ2-5,NA,CASSKTPETQYF,TGTGCCAGCAGTAAGACTCCGGAGACCCAGTACTTC
NA,TRBV2,TRBJ1-5,once,CASSEGSSNQPQHF,TGTGCCAGCAGCGAAGGGAGTAGCAATCAGCCCCAGCATTTT
NA,TRBV4-1,TRBJ2-1,NA,CASSHPGDLGNEQFF,TGCGCCAGCAGCCATCCGGGAGATCTTGGAAATGAGCAGTTCTTC
NA,TRBV7-6,TRBJ2-1,NA,CASSLVAGLDEQFF,TGTGCCAGCAGCTTGGTGGCAGGGCTGGATGAGCAGTTCTTC
NA,TRBV5-1,TRBJ2-7,NA,CASSLGGSSYEQYF,TGCGCCAGCAGCTTGGGTGGGAGTTCCTACGAGCAGTACTTC
TRBD1,TRBV2,TRBJ2-7,NA,CARSGQGSGEQYF,TGTGCTAGATCGGGACAGGGATCTGGCGAGCAGTACTTC
NA,TRBV19,TRBJ1-1,NA,CATREVGETEAFF,TGTGCCACCCGAGAAGTTGGAGAGACTGAAGCTTTCTTT
NA,TRBV5-1,TRBJ2-7,NA,CASSLGGREQYF,TGCGCCAGCAGCTTGGGTGGGCGCGAGCAGTACTTC
NA,TRBV19,TRBJ1-3,NA,CASSLGTGNTIYF,TGTGCCAGTAGCCTCGGGACTGGAAACACCATATATTTT
TRBD2,TRBV11-2,TRBJ2-4,NA,CASSLQAGGPNIQYF,TGTGCCAGCAGCTTGCAAGCGGGAGGGCCGAACATTCAGTACTTC
TRBD2,TRBV28,TRBJ2-7,NA,CASRAAGARYEQYF,TGTGCCAGCCGTGCAGCGGGGGCGAGATACGAGCAGTACTTC
NA,TRBV19,TRBJ1-5,NA,CATAPRGRNQPQHF,TGTGCCACGGCTCCCAGGGGCAGGAATCAGCCCCAGCATTTT
NA,TRBV4-2,TRBJ1-1,NA,CASSQAYTSNTEAFF,TGTGCCAGCAGCCAAGCGTACACATCGAACACTGAAGCTTTCTTT
TRBD1,TRBV4-2,TRBJ1-1,NA,CASSQLGQGGTEAFF,TGTGCCAGCAGCCAGCTAGGACAGGGGGGAACTGAAGCTTTCTTT
NA,TRBV2,TRBJ1-1,once,CASSDRRGAFF,TGTGCCAGCAGCGACCGAAGGGGAGCTTTCTTT
NA,TRBV2,TRBJ2-5,NA,CATLGGGLETQYF,TGTGCCACCCTTGGGGGGGGCCTGGAGACCCAGTACTTC
NA,TRBV3-1/TRBV3-2,TRBJ2-7,NA,CASSPTGTWAGEQYF,TGTGCCAGCAGCCCAACGGGCACTTGGGCGGGCGAGCAGTACTTC
NA,TRBV7-2,TRBJ1-1,NA,CASSLDGGSDTEAFF,TGTGCCAGCAGCTTAGACGGGGGGAGCGACACTGAAGCTTTCTTT
NA,TRBV7-2,TRBJ2-3,NA,CASSLEGAPAQYF,TGTGCCAGCAGCTTGGAAGGGGCCCCCGCGCAGTATTTT
TRBD1,TRBV6-5,TRBJ1-4,NA,CASSYSTGAGEKLFF,TGTGCCAGCAGTTACTCCACAGGGGCCGGTGAAAAACTGTTTTTT
NA,TRBV6-5,TRBJ1-2,once,CASSSDGGYGYTF,TGTGCCAGCTCTTCGGACGGGGGATATGGCTACACCTTC
NA,TRBV12-3/TRBV12-4,TRBJ2-1,NA,CASSSALGREQFF,TGTGCCAGCAGTTCCGCACTGGGGCGGGAGCAGTTCTTC
NA,TRBV5-6,TRBJ2-5,NA,CASRRGTAPRETQYF,TGTGCCAGCAGGCGAGGGACTGCCCCTCGGGAGACCCAGTACTTC
NA,TRBV9,TRBJ1-3,NA,CASSLNPSSGNTIYF,TGTGCCAGCAGCTTAAATCCTTCCTCTGGAAACACCATATATTTT
NA,TRBV6-2/TRBV6-3,TRBJ1-5,NA,CASSPHLGEAQPQHF,TGTGCCAGCAGCCCTCACCTGGGGGAGGCTCAGCCCCAGCATTTT
TRBD2,TRBV2,TRBJ2-3,NA,CASSETSGGRADTQYF,TGTGCCAGCAGTGAGACTAGCGGAGGGAGGGCAGATACGCAGTATTTT
TRBD2,TRBV30,TRBJ2-1,NA,CAWNPSGRWSYNEQFF,TGTGCCTGGAACCCGAGCGGGAGATGGTCCTACAATGAGCAGTTCTTC
TRBD2,TRBV19,TRBJ2-3,NA,CASSRSGLAGAGDTQYF,TGTGCCAGTAGTCGCTCGGGACTAGCGGGTGCGGGAGATACGCAGTATTTT
NA,TRBV9,TRBJ1-2,NA,CASGGPIQGYTF,TGTGCCAGCGGGGGCCCTATCCAGGGCTACACCTTC
NA,TRBV30,TRBJ1-6,few,CAWSVETYNSPLHF,TGTGCCTGGAGTGTAGAGACCTATAATTCACCCCTCCACTTT
NA,TRBV25-1,TRBJ1-1,once,CASSGGDFWNTEAFF,TGTGCCAGCAGTGGGGGGGACTTCTGGAACACTGAAGCTTTCTTT
TRBD2,TRBV6-2/TRBV6-3,TRBJ2-2,NA,CASSYMASGTGELFF,TGTGCCAGCAGTTACATGGCTAGCGGAACCGGGGAGCTGTTTTTT